The 10 T cell receptor beta chains given below trace back to one sample, sequenced in a study of shared clonotypes between healthy human individuals (TCRdb year 2020). Library generation was performed with the immunoSEQ multiplex PCR assay. TCRdb stores this immuneACCESS table with in-frame sequences only. Part of the clones is absent; in the studies checked, under half of the shortfall reflects unresolved V genes, and no reason is known for the rest. Within this sample are approximately 500,000 clones, with 95% to 97% of them counted one time only. The top ten hold 0.06% of the sample. The sequencing input was naive CD4+ T cells sorted from blood. Sample cell subset or site, as interpreted from the label and publication: CD45RA+ positively selected. These receptors came from a woman under 40 in good health.

The rearrangement joins TRBV10-3 to TRBJ2-7; a weak D match, TRBD2 (5 bases). This CDR3 contains 17 residues. V gave up 3 bases and J gave up 1 base, with 19 bases separating them. Germline values: CDR1 ENHRY, CDR2 SYGVKD. CDR3 in DNA: TGTGCCATCAGTGAATCAAGCGGAAACCCCCCGTCCTACGAGCAGTACTTC. It codes for CAISESSGNPPSYEQYF.

The rearrangement joins TRBV7-9 to TRBJ1-4; 7 bases are shared with TRBD1. The CDR3 extends over 14 amino acids. The J segment lost 4 bases and the V segment lost 3 bases, leaving 2 bases of the junction unmatched. Germline loops: CDR1 SEHNR, CDR2 FQNEAQ (reference sequence). DNA of the CDR3: TGTGCCAGCAGCTTGACAGGGATTAATGAAAAACTGTTTTTT. Protein: CASSLTGINEKLFF.

The chain has TRBV5-1 and TRBJ1-3; 8 bases are shared with TRBD1. The junction had 11 bases not matched to a gene; V was cut back by 3 bases and J by 0 bases. Germline V CDR1 and CDR2: SGHRS, YFSETQ. This CDR3 comprises 18 residues. Here the CDR3 reads CASSSYPGTGFSGNTIYF. For the CDR3, the DNA is TGCGCCAGCAGCTCCTATCCCGGGACAGGATTCTCTGGAAACACCATATATTTT.

The chain recombines TRBV4-1 with TRBJ2-7; D is possibly TRBD2 (7 bases). The length of the CDR3 is 15 residues. With 1 base removed from V and 2 bases from J, the gap between germline ends came to 12 bases. Germline-derived CDR1 and CDR2 are MGHRA and YSYEKL. The CDR3 nucleotides read TGCGCCAGCAGCCAAGCTAGCGGACAGACCTACGAGCAGTACTTC. Its translation is CASSQASGQTYEQYF.

The chain uses TRBV27 and TRBJ2-5, with D hard to call. The J call may be in error: the DNA end matches TRBJ2-7 better. This CDR3 is built from 13 residues. Germline loops: CDR1 MNHEY, CDR2 SMNVEV (reference sequence). CDR3 DNA sequence: TGTGCCAGCAGTTTAAGGGCAGCCTACGAGCAGTACTTC. It yields the protein CASSLRAAYEQYF.

The genes are TRBV7-6 and TRBJ2-5, with D hard to call. CDR1 and CDR2 from the germline V gene are SGHVS and FNYEAQ. The CDR3 covers 13 residues. V lost 2 bases, J lost 4 bases, and 8 bases lay in between. This CDR3 is CASSLSRAETQYF. The CDR3, as DNA: TGTGCCAGCAGCTTAAGTAGGGCAGAGACCCAGTACTTC.

This rearrangement joins TRBV10-3 to TRBJ2-1; 8 bases are shared with TRBD2. V shed 3 bases, J shed 4 bases, and the junction held 11 bases outside the gene matches. Germline V gene data show CDR1 as ENHRY and CDR2 as SYGVKD. This CDR3 has 17 amino acids. The CDR3 region has the DNA TGTGCCATCAGTGACCGCCTCAGCGGGAGTCCTTACAATGAGCAGTTCTTC. This gives the protein CAISDRLSGSPYNEQFF.

This rearrangement joins TRBV21-1 to TRBJ2-1; the table's D call of TRBD1 was not tested on the DNA. TRBV21-1 is listed as a pseudogene. CDR3 length equals 21 residues. CDR3 region: CASSARRDRGLCGTNGYEQFF. The CDR3 DNA sequence: TGTGCCAGCAGCGCTCGAAGGGACAGGGGGCTATGCGGGACCAACGGATATGAGCAGTTCTTC.

The rearrangement links TRBV7-9 to TRBJ1-1; D is unresolved. With 5 bases removed from V and 1 base from J, the gap between germline ends came to 8 bases. Germline V lookup: CDR1 SEHNR, CDR2 FQNEAQ (reference sequence). The CDR3 covers 13 residues. The CDR3 DNA follows: TGTGCCAGCAGCCCGCGGGGGAACACTGAAGCTTTCTTT. It encodes CASSPRGNTEAFF.

This chain uses TRBV11-1 with TRBJ2-1; 11 bases agree with TRBD1. The V gene's germline CDR1 is SGHAT and CDR2 FQDESV (reference sequence). Trimming took 1 base from V and 7 from J; bases not matched to a gene: 6. The length of the CDR3 is 16 residues. The CDR3 is CASSLGAGQGVNEQFF. The CDR3 coding sequence is TGTGCCAGCAGCTTAGGGGCGGGACAGGGGGTAAATGAGCAGTTCTTC. Full variable domain (remainder filled in from reference TRBV11-1 and TRBJ2-1): EAEVAQSPRYKITEKSQAVAFWCDPISGHATLYWYRQILGQGPELLVQFQDESVVDDSQLPKDRFSAERLKGVDSTLKIQPAELGDSAMYLCASSLGAGQGVNEQFFGPGTRLTVL.